This T cell receptor beta chain came from a study of identical twins. The study, taken as a whole, reports: Interpretation of the results relied on cross-sectional statistical analysis and not on following the same donors. Invariant MAIT and iNKT cells may have partly biased zero-insertion analyses.

A few counts support this clonotype. Its antigen is not known. The length of the CDR3 is 14 residues. Trimming took 6 bases from V and 0 from J, leaving 11 bases between them. CDR1 and CDR2 from the germline V gene are KGHSH and LQKENI. TCRdb re-called the 5' RACE reads through MiXCR, storing one row per CDR3 protein. The sample includes around 300,000 distinct CDR3 sequences, roughly 8.6% of them seen just once. These data also formed part of another study, on yellow fever vaccine responses in identical twins.

The gene calls are TRBV18 and TRBJ2-5; D assignment may be TRBD1 or TRBD2 (5 bases each). The sample was memory (CD45RO+) T cells sorted from blood. This clonotype was sampled from a woman between 18 and 29 years old in good health. The DNA of the CDR3 is TGTGCCAGCTCGGTGACGGGACACCAAGAGACCCAGTACTTC. It translates to CASSVTGHQETQYF.